The 16 T cell receptor beta chains given below trace back to one sample, sequenced in a study of blood T cell repertoires in COVID-19. TCRdb's table, derived via immunoSEQ multiplex PCR, lists solely in-frame clones and lacks some. This table holds about 100,000 clones, around four fifths found once. Sequenced: peripheral blood. The source is a man between 70 and 80 years old with active or convalescent COVID-19.

V is TRBV9 and J is TRBJ1-2; D is unresolved. This CDR3 is 14 amino acids long. CDR1 is SGDLS and CDR2 is YYNGEE in the germline V gene. The ends were cut back, 4 bases at V and 2 bases at J, with 12 bases in the middle. The CDR3 DNA reads TGTGCCAGCAGCCCCGGGATGGGGAACTATGGCTACACCTTC. Translating it yields CASSPGMGNYGYTF.

The chain combines TRBV19 with TRBJ2-7; D not resolved. The CDR3 has 13 residues. V was cut by 4 bases and J by 2 bases, with 9 bases left in between. Germline CDR1 is LNHDA and CDR2 is SQIVND (reference sequence). In DNA form, the CDR3 reads TGTGCCAGTAGTAGAGACACAGCCTACGAGCAGTACTTC. Its protein is CASSRDTAYEQYF.

The V gene is TRBV6-6, the J gene TRBJ2-1, with 8 nucleotides matching TRBD2. There are 16 residues in the CDR3. V lost 5 bases and J lost 0; bases outside the gene matches: 6. Looked up from germline, CDR1 is MNHNY and CDR2 is SVGAGI (reference sequence). CDR3: CASSRAGALSYNEQFF. In DNA form, the CDR3 reads TGTGCCAGCAGTCGAGCGGGAGCCCTCTCCTACAATGAGCAGTTCTTC.

The chain links TRBV15 to TRBJ2-4; D is perhaps TRBD2 (7 bases). V shed 1 base and J shed 7 bases, with 14 bases lying between them. This CDR3 comprises 15 residues. Germline V gives CDR1 LNHNV, CDR2 YYDKDF (reference sequence). The CDR3 nucleotides read TGTGCCACCAGCAGAGTTGGCGGGGGCCTGAACATTCAGTACTTC. This codes for CATSRVGGGLNIQYF.

This chain's CDR3 is CASRGQGRRETQYF. The CDR3 nucleotides are TGTGCCAGCAGAGGCCAGGGTCGAAGGGAGACCCAGTACTTC. The J gene is TRBJ2-5, the V gene TRBV27; possibly TRBD1 for D (5 bases). V lost 6 bases and J lost 5, with 16 bases in between. The CDR3 has 14 amino acids. The V gene's germline CDR1 is MNHEY and CDR2 SMNVEV (reference sequence).

This clone was counted between two and nine times. This chain connects TRBV6-5 to TRBJ1-1, with D maybe TRBD1 (5 bases). V was pared by 6 bases and J by 1 base, with 12 bases between. CDR3 length: 14 amino acids. The V gene's germline CDR1 is MNHEY and CDR2 SVGAGI. The CDR3 is CASSLPGGNTEAFF. As DNA, the CDR3 is TGTGCCAGCAGCCTCCCCGGGGGGAACACTGAAGCTTTCTTT.

This clone was counted once. The chain combines TRBV19 with TRBJ1-1; D uncertain. V was cut by 4 bases and J by 6 bases, with 12 bases left in between. Germline loops: CDR1 LNHDA, CDR2 SQIVND (reference sequence). The CDR3 covers 13 residues. The CDR3 DNA sequence: TGTGCCAGTAGTACCCAGTCCCGCTCTGAAGCTTTCTTT. Protein: CASSTQSRSEAFF.

This clone came up a few times. CDR3 bases: TGTGCCAGCAGCTTGATCGGGGAGACCCAGTACTTC. This gives the protein CASSLIGETQYF. The chain is built from TRBV7-2 and TRBJ2-5; D call uncertain. This CDR3 has 12 amino acids. Germline V lookup: CDR1 SGHTA, CDR2 FQGNSA. V was cut by 3 bases and J by 5 bases, with 7 bases left in between.

The rearrangement links TRBV28 to TRBJ2-5, with 11 positions matching TRBD1. Germline-derived CDR1 and CDR2 are MDHEN and SYDVKM. Losses at the gene ends were 7 bases for V and 4 bases for J; bases not matched to a gene: 5. The CDR3 runs to 14 residues. The DNA for the CDR3 is TGTGCCAGCACCTGGGGGACAGGGGGAGAGACCCAGTACTTC. Protein: CASTWGTGGETQYF.

The rearrangement uses TRBV5-1 and TRBJ2-3; TRBD2 matches at 9 bases. The CDR3 is 15 amino acids. Germline loops: CDR1 SGHRS, CDR2 YFSETQ. V shed 5 bases, J shed 5 bases, and the junction held 9 bases outside the gene matches. DNA of the CDR3: TGCGCCAGCAGTTCTGCGGGGGGGCTTAGAGATACGCAGTATTTT. Translating gives CASSSAGGLRDTQYF.

The rearrangement links TRBV14 to TRBJ1-2; 8 bases are shared with TRBD1. The trim removed 1 base at V and 3 bases at J, leaving 7 bases unmatched. The CDR3 is 16 residues long. Germline assignment: CDR1 SGHDN and CDR2 FVKESK. CDR3 in DNA: TGTGCCAGCAGCCAAGTTGGACAGGGAGGAGACTATGGCTACACCTTC. It specifies CASSQVGQGGDYGYTF.

The CDR3 DNA reads TGTGCCAGTAGGAGCAGGGATTATGGCTACACCTTC. Its translation: CASRSRDYGYTF. The chain carries TRBV19 and TRBJ1-2, with D perhaps TRBD1 (5 bases). The CDR3 covers 12 residues. Germline CDR1 reads LNHDA; CDR2 reads SQIVND (reference sequence). Trimming shortened V by 6 bases and J by 5 bases, and 10 bases separated the two germline ends.

This clone was counted a single time. This chain uses TRBV20-1 with TRBJ1-5; D gene ambiguous. Germline CDR1 and CDR2: DFQATT and SNEGSKA (reference sequence). V was trimmed by 3 bases and J by 0 bases, leaving 12 bases between them. This CDR3 has 15 amino acids. CDR3 protein: CSASTDQYSNQPQHF. In DNA form, the CDR3 reads TGCAGTGCTAGTACAGACCAGTATAGCAATCAGCCCCAGCATTTT.

This clone was recorded once. This chain connects TRBV4-2 to TRBJ1-5; TRBD1 might be the D (5 bases). This CDR3 has 14 amino acids. CDR1 is LGHNA and CDR2 is YNFKEQ in the germline V gene. V lost 4 bases, J lost 2 bases, and 9 bases lay in between. CDR3 sequence reads: CASSPLTGNQPQHF. CDR3 sequence (DNA): TGTGCCAGCAGCCCACTGACAGGCAATCAGCCCCAGCATTTT.

The V and J genes are TRBV7-2 and TRBJ1-4; 7 bases map to TRBD1. The CDR3 contains 15 residues. CDR1 is SGHTA, CDR2 FQGNSA, per germline. J lost 8 bases, V lost 5 bases, and 11 bases had no gene match. The CDR3 sequence is CASSEQGSVREKLFF. The DNA of the CDR3 is TGTGCCAGCAGCGAACAGGGGTCAGTTAGAGAAAAACTGTTTTTT.

The V gene is TRBV19, the J gene TRBJ2-3; 12 bases fit TRBD2. This CDR3 is 17 amino acids long. Trimming removed 6 bases from V and 9 bases from J; junction bases left unmatched: 16. The germline V gene has CDR1 LNHDA and CDR2 SQIVND (reference sequence). The CDR3 sequence is CASSPWGLAGGDKTQYF. CDR3 nucleotide sequence: TGTGCCAGTAGCCCCTGGGGCCTAGCGGGAGGGGACAAAACGCAGTATTTT.